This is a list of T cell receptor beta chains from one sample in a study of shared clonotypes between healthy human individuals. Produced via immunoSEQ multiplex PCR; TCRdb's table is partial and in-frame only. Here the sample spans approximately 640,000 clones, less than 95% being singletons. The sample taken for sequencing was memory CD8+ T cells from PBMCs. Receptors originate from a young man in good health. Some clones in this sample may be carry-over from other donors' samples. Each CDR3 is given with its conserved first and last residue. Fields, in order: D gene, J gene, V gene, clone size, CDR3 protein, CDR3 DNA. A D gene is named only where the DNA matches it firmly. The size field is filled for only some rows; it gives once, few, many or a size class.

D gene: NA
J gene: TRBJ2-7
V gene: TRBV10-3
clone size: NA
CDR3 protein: CAISPRNVIDGGAEQYF
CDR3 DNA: TGTGCCATCAGCCCCCGGAATGTTATTGACGGGGGCGCCGAGCAGTACTTC

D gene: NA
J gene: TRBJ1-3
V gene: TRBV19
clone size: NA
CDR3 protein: CASSLWPYSGNTIYF
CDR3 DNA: TGTGCCAGTAGCCTCTGGCCGTACTCTGGAAACACCATATATTTT

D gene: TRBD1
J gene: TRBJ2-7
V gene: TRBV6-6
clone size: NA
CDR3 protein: CASSYSWTGVYEQYF
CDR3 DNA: TGTGCCAGCAGTTACTCCTGGACAGGGGTCTACGAGCAGTACTTC

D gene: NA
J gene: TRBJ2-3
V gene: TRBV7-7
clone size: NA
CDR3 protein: CASSCRARGDTQYF
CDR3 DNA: TGTGCCAGCAGCTGCCGGGCCCGAGGGGATACGCAGTATTTT

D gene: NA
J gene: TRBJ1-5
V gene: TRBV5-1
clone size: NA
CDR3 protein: CASSLAGHGQPQHF
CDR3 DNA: TGCGCCAGCAGCTTGGCAGGGCACGGTCAGCCCCAGCATTTT

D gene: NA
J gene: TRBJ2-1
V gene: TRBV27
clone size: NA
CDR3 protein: CASSSWLWRNNEQFF
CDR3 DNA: TGTGCCAGCAGTTCCTGGCTATGGCGGAACAATGAGCAGTTCTTC

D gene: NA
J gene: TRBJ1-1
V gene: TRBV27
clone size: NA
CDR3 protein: CASSLSSSARTEAFF
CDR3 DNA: TGTGCCAGCAGTTTATCAAGCTCGGCGAGGACTGAAGCTTTCTTT

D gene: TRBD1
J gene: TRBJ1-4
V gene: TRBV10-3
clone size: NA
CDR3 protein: CAISESQGAPNEKLFF
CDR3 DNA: TGTGCCATCAGTGAGAGCCAGGGGGCTCCCAATGAAAAACTGTTTTTT

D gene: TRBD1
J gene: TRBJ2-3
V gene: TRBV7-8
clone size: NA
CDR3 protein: CASSIPTGRWADTQYF
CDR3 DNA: TGTGCCAGCAGCATCCCGACAGGGCGGTGGGCAGATACGCAGTATTTT

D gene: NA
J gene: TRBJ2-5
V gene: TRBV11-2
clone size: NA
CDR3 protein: CASSLRDWGLLQETQYF
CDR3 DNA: TGTGCCAGCAGCTTACGGGATTGGGGGCTGTTACAAGAGACCCAGTACTTC

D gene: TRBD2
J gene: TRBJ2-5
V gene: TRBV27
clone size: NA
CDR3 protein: CASSFAGGSQETQYF
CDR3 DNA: TGTGCCAGCAGTTTTGCGGGAGGGAGCCAAGAGACCCAGTACTTC

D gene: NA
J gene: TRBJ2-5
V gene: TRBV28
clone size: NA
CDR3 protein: CASTQGRETQYF
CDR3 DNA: TGTGCCAGCACCCAGGGGAGAGAGACCCAGTACTTC

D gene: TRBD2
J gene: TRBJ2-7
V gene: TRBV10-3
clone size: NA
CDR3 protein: CAALEAGGPSYEQYF
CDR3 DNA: TGTGCCGCCCTAGAAGCGGGAGGGCCCTCCTACGAGCAGTACTTC

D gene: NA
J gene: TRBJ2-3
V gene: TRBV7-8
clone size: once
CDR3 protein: CASSSRDQHLTQYF
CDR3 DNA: TGTGCCAGCAGCTCTCGGGATCAACATCTTACGCAGTATTTT

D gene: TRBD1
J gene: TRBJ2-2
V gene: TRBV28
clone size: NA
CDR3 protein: CASSLGTGGTGELFF
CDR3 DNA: TGTGCCAGCAGCCTCGGGACAGGGGGAACCGGGGAGCTGTTTTTT

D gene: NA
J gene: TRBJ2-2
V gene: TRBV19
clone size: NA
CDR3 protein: CASSQGFSGELFF
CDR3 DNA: TGTGCCAGCTCTCAGGGATTCTCCGGGGAGCTGTTTTTT

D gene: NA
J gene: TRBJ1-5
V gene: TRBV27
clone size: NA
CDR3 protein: CASSLIGAPNQPQHF
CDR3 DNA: TGTGCCAGCAGTTTAATTGGGGCCCCCAATCAGCCCCAGCATTTT

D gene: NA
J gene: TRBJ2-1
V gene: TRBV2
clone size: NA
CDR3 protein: CASREYAYNEQFF
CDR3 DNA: TGTGCCTCACGGGAGTACGCCTACAATGAGCAGTTCTTC

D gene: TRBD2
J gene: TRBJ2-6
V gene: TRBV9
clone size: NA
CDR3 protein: CASSAPGLAGAGANVLTF
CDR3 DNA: TGTGCCAGCAGCGCGCCGGGCCTAGCGGGAGCCGGGGCCAACGTCCTGACTTTC

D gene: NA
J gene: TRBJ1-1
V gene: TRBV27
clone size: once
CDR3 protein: CASSLSGTVNTEAFF
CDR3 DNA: TGTGCCAGCAGTTTATCGGGGACGGTGAACACTGAAGCTTTCTTT

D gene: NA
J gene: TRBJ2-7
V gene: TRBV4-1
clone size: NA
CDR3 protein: CASSSHRSYEQYF
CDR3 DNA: TGCGCCAGCAGCTCACACAGGAGTTACGAGCAGTACTTC

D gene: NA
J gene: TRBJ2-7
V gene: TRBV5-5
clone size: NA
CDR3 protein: CASSPEPPRLEQYF
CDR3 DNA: TGTGCCAGCAGCCCCGAACCCCCTAGGCTCGAGCAGTACTTC

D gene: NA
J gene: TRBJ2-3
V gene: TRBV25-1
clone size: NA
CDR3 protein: CASSESLDTQYF
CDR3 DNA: TGTGCCAGCAGTGAATCTCTGGATACGCAGTATTTT

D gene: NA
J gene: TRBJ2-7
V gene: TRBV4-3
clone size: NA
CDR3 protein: CASSPAGGGPYEQYF
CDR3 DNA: TGCGCCAGCAGCCCAGCGGGTGGGGGGCCCTACGAGCAGTACTTC